This T cell receptor (beta chain) was obtained from a study of neurological immune-mediated disorders. The germline CDR1 and CDR2 sequences are SGHRS and YFSETQ. V was cut by 4 bases and J by 2 bases, with 16 bases left in between. CDR3 length: 15 amino acids. TCRdb reanalysed the 5' RACE reads using MiXCR and keeps one entry per CDR3 protein. The repertoire has 55,000 to 70,000 distinct CDR3 sequences, roughly 5% of them found once; the top ten carry about 5.3%. This clonotype was counted between two and nine times. The V call is TRBV5-1, the J call TRBJ2-7; tentative D call: TRBD2 (6 bases). Material: PBMCs. The TCR sequence derives from a human donor with multiple sclerosis. The donor label of this sample is uncertain. The CDR3 coding sequence is TGCGCCAGCAGCGCGGGACTCACAAAGGCCTACGAGCAGTACTTC. Translation: CASSAGLTKAYEQYF.